One T cell receptor beta chain is described in this entry. Its antigen is still unknown. This sample was included in a study of identical twins. General study points: Low generation-probability sequences were in excess among twin-shared out-of-frame alpha sequences. With abundant cord blood beta clonotypes, insertions were fewer; memory repertoires showed no such pattern.

One entry per CDR3 protein, called by TCRdb with MiXCR from the 5' RACE reads. The sample includes approximately 190,000 distinct CDR3 sequences, roughly 15% of them seen just once. The sample also formed part of further work on T cells expressing NK-cell markers. As that report states: The authors sequenced eight donors, of whom seven were HCMV-seropositive and one was seronegative.

This clonotype was obtained from a woman younger than 30 in good health. The sample taken for sequencing was CD8+ T cells sorted from blood.

CDR3 protein: CASSLFRSDAEAFF. CDR3 in DNA: TGTGCCAGCAGTTTATTCCGATCTGATGCGGAAGCTTTCTTT. This rearrangement joins TRBV12-3 or TRBV12-4 to TRBJ1-1; no reliable D call. The length of the CDR3 is 14 residues. Trimming removed 2 bases at V and 8 bases at J, with 15 bases between.